The rows below give T cell receptor beta chains drawn from one sample of a study of shared clonotypes between healthy human individuals. TCRdb's copy holds only in-frame clones and misses some; the assay was immunoSEQ multiplex PCR. The top ten clones hold approximately 1.7% of a sample with millions of clones, about 93% of them seen once. The sample comprised naive CD8+ T cells from PBMCs. These receptors came from a man younger than 35 in good health. Some clones in this sample may be carry-over from other donors' samples. Each CDR3 is given with its conserved first and last residue. A D gene is named only where the DNA matches it firmly. Size is stated for part of the rows, as once, few or many counts, or as a class when the clone is expanded.

V	size	D	J	DNA	CDR3
TRBV5-6	NA	NA	TRBJ2-7	TGTGCCAGCAGCTTGGCCGGATCCTCCTACGAGCAGTACTTC	CASSLAGSSYEQYF
TRBV7-8	NA	NA	TRBJ2-7	TGTGCCAGCAGCTTTAGTCAGGGAAGCGAGCAGTACTTC	CASSFSQGSEQYF
TRBV7-3	few	NA	TRBJ2-1	TGTGCCAGCAGCCACCGGGGGAATTTTGTCAATGAGCAGTTCTTC	CASSHRGNFVNEQFF
TRBV19	NA	TRBD2	TRBJ2-5	TGTGCCAGTAGTACGCTAGCGGGCTCCCAAGAGACCCAGTACTTC	CASSTLAGSQETQYF
TRBV4-1	NA	TRBD2	TRBJ2-1	TGCGCCAGCAGCCCACCCGAGGGACTAGCGGAAAGGGGTAATGAGCAGTTCTTC	CASSPPEGLAERGNEQFF
TRBV28	NA	NA	TRBJ2-1	TGTGCCAGCAGTTTGATGTATGAGCAGTTCTTC	CASSLMYEQFF
TRBV6-1	NA	NA	TRBJ1-2	TGTGCCAGCAGGGAACAGGGTTCGGGTGGTTATGGCTACACCTTC	CASREQGSGGYGYTF
TRBV19	few	NA	TRBJ1-2	TGTGCCAGTAGCGACAGCTACTATGGCTACACCTTC	CASSDSYYGYTF
TRBV6-1	NA	NA	TRBJ2-1	TGTGCCAGCAGTGAGGAGCGCCCACCCTCCTACAATGAGCAGTTCTTC	CASSEERPPSYNEQFF
TRBV28	NA	NA	TRBJ2-3	TGTGCCAGCGCGGGGAACACAGATACGCAGTATTTT	CASAGNTDTQYF
TRBV4-3	NA	NA	TRBJ2-6	TGCGCCAGCAGCCAACCTACAGGGTCAAAAGCCTCTGGGGCCAACGTCCTGACTTTC	CASSQPTGSKASGANVLTF
TRBV28	NA	NA	TRBJ2-1	TGTGCCAGCAGTTCCGGACGTTACAATGAGCAGTTCTTC	CASSSGRYNEQFF
TRBV7-2	once	NA	TRBJ2-1	TGTGCCAGCAGCTCCCGACAGGACGGGCTCTACAATGAGCAGTTCTTC	CASSSRQDGLYNEQFF
TRBV27	NA	NA	TRBJ2-7	TGTGCCAGCAGTCCCGGTCCCTACGAGCAGTACTTC	CASSPGPYEQYF
TRBV5-6	few	NA	TRBJ1-1	TGTGCCAGCAGCCAGGGGATTGAAGCTTTCTTT	CASSQGIEAFF
TRBV6-5	NA	NA	TRBJ1-3	TGTGCCAGCAGTAATCTTTTGGGATCTGGAAACACCATATATTTT	CASSNLLGSGNTIYF
TRBV7-2	NA	NA	TRBJ2-5	TGTGCCAGCAGCCCCGGCGACAGGCCACCGGGGGAGACCCAGTACTTC	CASSPGDRPPGETQYF
TRBV7-2	NA	NA	TRBJ1-5	TGTGCCAGCAGCCCCCGGTGGGGGAGGAATAGCAATCAGCCCCAGCATTTT	CASSPRWGRNSNQPQHF
TRBV11-2	once	NA	TRBJ2-7	TGTGCCAGCAGCCCAAGGGACTGGGGGGCCTACGAGCAGTACTTC	CASSPRDWGAYEQYF
TRBV20-1	NA	NA	TRBJ2-1	TGCAGTGCTAGGAACAATGAGCAGTTCTTC	CSARNNEQFF
TRBV18	NA	TRBD1	TRBJ1-2	TGTGCCAGCTCACTCGACAGGGGGCAGGTTGGCTACACCTTC	CASSLDRGQVGYTF
TRBV28	NA	NA	TRBJ2-3	TGTGCCAGCAGTTTACGGGAGTGGGGCGCAGATACGCAGTATTTT	CASSLREWGADTQYF